Shown below are 31 T cell receptor beta chains from a single sample sequenced in a study of blood T cell repertoires in COVID-19. Measured with immunoSEQ multiplex PCR; TCRdb has only the in-frame clones, and not every one. There are 110,000 to 150,000 clones in the sample; about 80% occur only once, and under 9.5% lies in the top ten. Sequences were obtained from PBMCs or T cells enriched from blood (not recorded which). The receptor set was obtained from a man aged 45 to 65 who had recovered from COVID-19.

V gene TRBV19 combines with J gene TRBJ2-7; TRBD1 aligns across 7 bases. Germline CDR1 LNHDA, CDR2 SQIVND (reference sequence). The CDR3 covers 15 residues. Trimming removed 6 bases from V and 5 bases from J; junction bases left unmatched: 13. CDR3 nucleotides: TGTGCCAGTAGAGCCAGACAGGGAACCCGACACGAGCAGTACTTC. Its protein is CASRARQGTRHEQYF.

This clone appeared once. J is TRBJ2-7 and V is TRBV11-2; D unresolved. CDR1 is SGHAT, CDR2 FQNNGV, per germline. This CDR3 is built from 11 residues. Trimming removed 2 bases from V and 5 bases from J, with 4 bases in between. CDR3 amino acids: CASSLSDEQYF. The DNA of the CDR3 is TGTGCCAGCAGCTTATCGGACGAGCAGTACTTC.

The chain is built from TRBV5-1 and TRBJ1-5; 8 positions agree with TRBD1. V was clipped by 4 bases and J by 4 bases; unmatched bases: 7. Germline-derived CDR1 and CDR2 are SGHRS and YFSETQ. CDR3 length equals 15 residues. The CDR3 region is CASSPDQGANQPQHF. CDR3 sequence (DNA): TGCGCCAGCAGCCCCGATCAGGGGGCGAATCAGCCCCAGCATTTT.

This clone occurred a few times. The rearrangement uses TRBV27 and TRBJ1-5; TRBD1 agrees at 9 bases. The CDR3 length is 16 residues. With V trimmed by 5 bases and J by 7 bases, 12 bases remained unmatched. Germline-derived CDR1 and CDR2 are MNHEY and SMNVEV (reference sequence). CDR3 residues: CASSPYRGQAGQPQHF. CDR3 in DNA: TGTGCCAGCAGTCCCTACAGGGGGCAGGCGGGACAGCCCCAGCATTTT.

This clone showed up just once. The CDR3 bases are TGTGCCAGCAGCTATAGCCGGTTGTCACGCTACGAGCAGTACTTC. This encodes CASSYSRLSRYEQYF. The chain is built from TRBV5-6 and TRBJ2-7; the D is unclear. The germline V and J ends were trimmed by 3 bases and 3 bases, with 16 bases remaining between them. The CDR3 is 15 amino acids. Germline-derived CDR1 and CDR2 are SGHDT and YYEEEE.

CDR3 region: CASRPRTSSGELFF. The CDR3 nucleotides read TGTGCCAGCAGGCCTAGGACTAGCTCCGGGGAGCTGTTTTTT. The chain carries TRBV5-4 and TRBJ2-2, with TRBD2 matching 8 bases. In germline, CDR1 is SGHNT, CDR2 YYREEE (reference sequence). This CDR3 has 14 amino acids. V lost 5 bases, J lost 6 bases, and 6 bases stayed unmatched.

V usage is TRBV6-1 and J usage is TRBJ2-7; 8 positions match TRBD2. The germline gives CDR1 MNHNS, CDR2 SASEGT. CDR3 length: 15 residues. V dropped 1 base and J dropped 1; count of bases not matched to a gene: 3. The CDR3 nucleotides read TGTGCCAGCAGTGAAGAGGGACTAGTATCCTACGAGCAGTACTTC. Amino acids: CASSEEGLVSYEQYF.

The chain carries TRBV3-1 (or the pseudogene TRBV3-2) and TRBJ1-3, with TRBD1 matching 7 bases. The germline V gene encodes CDR1 LGHDT and CDR2 YNNKEL (reference sequence). Trimming cost V 2 bases and J 8 bases; bases outside gene matches: 12. The CDR3 has 16 residues. Here the CDR3 reads CASSQPETGSRHTIYF. In DNA, the CDR3 is TGTGCCAGCAGCCAACCCGAGACAGGGTCGCGGCACACCATATATTTT.

CDR3 in amino acids: CASTVRGSYDNYGYTF. In DNA form, the CDR3 reads TGTGCCAGCACAGTCAGGGGGTCGTACGATAACTATGGCTACACCTTC. The chain links TRBV28 to TRBJ1-2; 7 nucleotides match TRBD1. CDR3 size: 16 residues. V dropped 7 bases and J dropped 1; count of bases not matched to a gene: 12. The germline CDR1 and CDR2 sequences are MDHEN and SYDVKM.

In its sample, this clone was seen a few times. The chain recombines TRBV19 with TRBJ2-1; perhaps TRBD2 as D (5 bases). Germline V gives CDR1 LNHDA, CDR2 SQIVND (reference sequence). CDR3 length equals 15 residues. The V end lost 3 bases, the J end lost 4 bases, and 13 bases lay between the germline ends. In DNA form, the CDR3 reads TGTGCCAGTAGTATGAGGACTCAAGGATACAATGAGCAGTTCTTC. Translation: CASSMRTQGYNEQFF.

The rearrangement joins TRBV19 to TRBJ2-7, with 7 bases lining up with TRBD1. Germline V gene lookup returns CDR1 LNHDA and CDR2 SQIVND (reference sequence). The CDR3 is made up of 13 amino acids. J gave up 5 bases and V 6 bases, and 7 bases lay outside the gene matches. CDR3 loop: CASSDRAADEQYF. The DNA of the CDR3 is TGTGCCAGTAGCGACAGGGCGGCGGACGAGCAGTACTTC.

This clone was recorded a few times. The chain couples TRBV5-6 to TRBJ1-1; unclear D gene. The CDR3 extends over 14 amino acids. The V gene lost 4 bases and the J gene lost 0 bases, with 10 bases spanning the gap. Per germline, CDR1 SGHDT and CDR2 YYEEEE. The CDR3 DNA follows: TGTGCCAGCAGCCAGGTAGGCATGAACACTGAAGCTTTCTTT. Translated: CASSQVGMNTEAFF.

With regard to this clone: A much more abundant neighbour one base away suggests this may be a read error. This chain connects TRBV28 to TRBJ1-4; no firm D call. There are 14 residues in the CDR3. Germline CDR1 reads MDHEN; CDR2 reads SYDVKM. V lost 5 bases to trimming and J lost 0 bases, with 7 bases between them. The CDR3, as DNA: TGTGCCAGCAGTACGGTTGCAACTAATGAAAAACTGTTTTTT. This gives the protein CASSTVATNEKLFF.

The chain is built from TRBV4-3 and TRBJ2-2; D not certain. Germline CDR1 reads LGHNA; CDR2 reads YSLEER. The ends were cut back, 1 base at V and 5 bases at J, with 8 bases in the middle. The CDR3 is 14 residues long. The CDR3 here is CASSQGYKTGELFF. Here the CDR3 DNA reads TGCGCCAGCAGCCAAGGTTACAAGACCGGGGAGCTGTTTTTT.

The J gene is TRBJ2-3, the V gene TRBV4-3, with a possible D match to TRBD2 (6 bases). CDR1 is LGHNA and CDR2 is YSLEER in the germline V gene. The CDR3 contains 14 residues. The V and J ends lost 1 base and 1 base respectively, with 6 bases between them. The CDR3: CASSQGGGTDTQYF. The CDR3 DNA reads as TGCGCCAGCAGCCAAGGGGGGGGCACAGATACGCAGTATTTT.

The chain combines TRBV27 with TRBJ1-5, with a weak D call TRBD1 (6 bases). With 6 bases removed from V and 4 bases from J, the gap between germline ends came to 7 bases. The CDR3 has 12 residues. Looked up from germline, CDR1 is MNHEY and CDR2 is SMNVEV (reference sequence). CDR3 amino acids: CASRGGNQPQHF. CDR3 bases: TGTGCCAGCAGAGGGGGAAATCAGCCCCAGCATTTT.

The gene calls are TRBV3-1 (or the pseudogene TRBV3-2) and TRBJ2-7; the match to TRBD1 covers 7 bases. Trimming took 3 bases from V and 5 from J; bases not matched to a gene: 10. Germline CDR1 is LGHDT and CDR2 is YNNKEL (reference sequence). The CDR3 totals 15 residues. CDR3 protein: CASSQHRDSGHEQYF. As DNA, the CDR3 is TGTGCCAGCAGCCAGCACCGGGACAGTGGGCACGAGCAGTACTTC.

The chain has TRBV6-2 or TRBV6-3 and TRBJ1-2, with 9 nucleotides matching TRBD1. The germline gives CDR1 MNHEY, CDR2 SVGEGT. V lost 4 bases to trimming and J lost 3 bases; unmatched junction nucleotides: 6. CDR3 length: 15 amino acids. CDR3 sequence: CASSSRTGEDYGYTF. The CDR3 nucleotides read TGTGCCAGCAGTTCCCGGACAGGGGAGGACTATGGCTACACCTTC.

The chain is built from TRBV9 and TRBJ1-2, with 7 positions matching TRBD1. CDR3 length: 16 amino acids. Germline loops: CDR1 SGDLS, CDR2 YYNGEE. Trimming removed 4 bases from V and 3 bases from J; junction bases left unmatched: 12. The CDR3 protein is CASSTRQGTGDYGYTF. Written as DNA, the CDR3 is TGTGCCAGCAGCACCCGACAGGGAACGGGGGACTATGGCTACACCTTC.

The rearrangement joins TRBV5-1 to TRBJ2-5; D is perhaps TRBD1 (5 bases). With 4 bases removed from V and 2 bases from J, the gap between germline ends came to 9 bases. Germline V gives CDR1 SGHRS, CDR2 YFSETQ. The CDR3 runs to 13 residues. CDR3 sequence reads: CASSQTVQETQYF. The CDR3 bases are TGCGCCAGCAGCCAGACAGTGCAAGAGACCCAGTACTTC.

This rearrangement joins TRBV3-1 (or the pseudogene TRBV3-2) to TRBJ2-6, with D perhaps TRBD1 (6 bases). The CDR3 runs 23 residues. The ends were cut back, 4 bases at V and 0 bases at J, with 31 bases in the middle. Germline CDR1 reads LGHDT; CDR2 reads YNNKEL (reference sequence). The CDR3 DNA is TGTGCCAGCAGCCCTCTCGACCGGGACACAATCCGAGATCCCCACTCTGGGGCCAACGTCCTGACTTTC. This codes for CASSPLDRDTIRDPHSGANVLTF.

CDR3 in amino acids: CASSGIAETGELFF. The CDR3 DNA reads as TGTGCCAGCAGCGGAATAGCGGAGACCGGGGAGCTGTTTTTT. The J gene is TRBJ2-2, the V gene TRBV7-9; D is perhaps TRBD2 (6 bases). Germline V gene sequence: CDR1 SEHNR, CDR2 FQNEAQ (reference sequence). The CDR3 loop spans 14 amino acids. Deletions cut 5 bases from V and 5 bases from J, with 12 bases between. The whole variable domain, filled in from reference TRBV7-9 and TRBJ2-2, reads DTGVSQNPRHKITKRGQNVTFRCDPISEHNRLYWYRQTLGQGPEFLTYFQNEAQLEKSRLLSDRFSAERPKGSFSTLEIQRTEQGDSAMYLCASSGIAETGELFFGEGSRLTVL.

The chain couples TRBV14 to TRBJ2-3; perhaps TRBD2 as D (6 bases). V was clipped by 0 bases and J by 1 base, with 11 bases between them. The CDR3 contains 16 residues. Germline V gives CDR1 SGHDN, CDR2 FVKESK. The CDR3 is CASSQDAWRGTDTQYF. CDR3 coding DNA: TGTGCCAGCAGCCAAGATGCCTGGAGGGGCACAGATACGCAGTATTTT.

The chain employs TRBV5-1 and TRBJ2-7; TRBD1 aligns across 8 bases. The CDR3 loop spans 15 amino acids. Germline values: CDR1 SGHRS, CDR2 YFSETQ. V dropped 0 bases and J dropped 1; count of bases not matched to a gene: 3. CDR3 bases: TGCGCCAGCAGCTTGGAAGGACAGGGTTCCTACGAGCAGTACTTC. The encoded protein is CASSLEGQGSYEQYF.

The gene calls are TRBV7-8 and TRBJ1-1, with 10 bases fitting TRBD1. The CDR3 spans 15 residues. The V segment lost 2 bases and the J segment 5 bases; nucleotides outside the gene matches: 5. Germline V gene sequence: CDR1 SGHVS, CDR2 FQNEAQ. As DNA, the CDR3 is TGTGCCAGCAGCTTAAGGACAGGGGGGAGAACTGAAGCTTTCTTT. Amino acids: CASSLRTGGRTEAFF.

The CDR3 DNA sequence: TGTGCCAGCAGTTTAACCCGACAGGGGATAGGGCAGTACTTC. It specifies CASSLTRQGIGQYF. This chain uses TRBV27 with TRBJ2-7; 8 bases fit TRBD1. After removal of 2 bases from V and 9 bases from J, the junction contained 9 bases not matched to a gene. Germline V gene lookup returns CDR1 MNHEY and CDR2 SMNVEV (reference sequence). There are 14 residues in the CDR3.

This chain joins TRBV6-2 or TRBV6-3 and TRBJ2-1, with a possible D match to TRBD2 (6 bases). The V end lost 2 bases, the J end lost 9 bases, and 20 bases lay between the germline ends. Germline V gives CDR1 MNHEY, CDR2 SVGEGT. This CDR3 is built from 16 residues. CDR3 sequence reads: CASSYMASEIIGEQFF. CDR3 nucleotide sequence: TGTGCCAGCAGTTACATGGCTAGCGAAATCATCGGTGAGCAGTTCTTC.

This chain connects TRBV28 to TRBJ1-2; TRBD1 matches 7 bases. The CDR3 has 14 residues. Per germline, CDR1 MDHEN and CDR2 SYDVKM. Unmatched junction bases numbered 14, after V lost 8 bases and J lost 8 bases. CDR3 amino acids: CASFFASGGNGYTF. DNA for the CDR3: TGTGCCAGCTTCTTTGCGTCAGGGGGAAACGGCTACACCTTC.

The chain joins TRBV27 to TRBJ2-7; 9 positions agree with TRBD1. This CDR3 comprises 14 residues. Germline V CDR1 and CDR2: MNHEY, SMNVEV (reference sequence). V lost 2 bases and J lost 4; bases outside the gene matches: 3. The CDR3, as DNA: TGTGCCAGCAGTTTAGACAGGGGGAGGTACGAGCAGTACTTC. It codes for CASSLDRGRYEQYF.

This clone has only a few counts. The gene calls are TRBV10-3 and TRBJ1-6; 9 nucleotides align to TRBD1. The CDR3 totals 16 residues. J gave up 5 bases and V 8 bases, and 10 bases lay outside the gene matches. The germline V gene has CDR1 ENHRY and CDR2 SYGVKD. The CDR3 reads CAIRTGGSGDNSPLHF. For the CDR3, the DNA is TGTGCCATCCGAACAGGGGGCTCGGGCGATAATTCACCCCTCCACTTT.

In its sample, this clone was seen once. The chain links TRBV28 to TRBJ1-2, with 8 bases aligning to TRBD1. Trimming at V came to 6 bases and at J to 4 bases, leaving 7 bases not matched to a gene. CDR1 is MDHEN and CDR2 is SYDVKM in the germline V gene. This CDR3 has 14 residues. This CDR3 is CASRIGTGSYGYTF. The CDR3 region has the DNA TGTGCCAGCAGGATCGGGACAGGAAGCTATGGCTACACCTTC.